Below are 32 T cell receptor beta chains sequenced from a single sample in a study of T cells after yellow fever vaccination. TCRdb redid the calling of the 5' RACE reads with MiXCR, one entry per CDR3 protein. Of 200,000 to 250,000 distinct CDR3 sequences listed, about 7% were seen once; the top ten hold roughly 0.86%. The sample here was CD4+ T cells sorted from PBMCs, taken 15 days after the yellow fever booster vaccination. These receptor sequences come from a man aged 25-40 years who received the YFV17D yellow fever vaccine.

This clonotype was seen a handful of times. The rearrangement links TRBV12-3 or TRBV12-4 to TRBJ2-3, with 13 bases lining up with TRBD2. The CDR3 has 17 amino acids. Trimming cost V 6 bases and J 4 bases; bases outside gene matches: 10. The CDR3 is CASSFGRTSGRPDTQYF. The CDR3 DNA follows: TGTGCCAGCAGCTTCGGCCGGACTAGCGGGAGACCAGATACGCAGTATTTT.

The rearrangement uses TRBV5-6 and TRBJ1-5; D uncertain. Germline values: CDR1 SGHDT, CDR2 YYEEEE. Trimming left V 4 bases short and J 7 bases short, with 15 bases between. The CDR3 is 14 residues long. CDR3 protein: CASSRRRAGQPQHF. As DNA, the CDR3 is TGTGCCAGCAGCCGTCGGAGGGCTGGACAGCCCCAGCATTTT.

The sample holds a few counts of this clonotype. The chain joins TRBV20-1 to TRBJ2-3; D gene uncertain. This CDR3 contains 15 residues. Trimming pared 6 bases from V and 2 bases from J, leaving 18 bases between. CDR1 is DFQATT, CDR2 SNEGSKA, per germline (reference sequence). The CDR3 here is CSAPAGGRNTDTQYF. For the CDR3, the DNA is TGCAGTGCCCCCGCCGGTGGTCGGAACACAGATACGCAGTATTTT.

The chain carries TRBV20-1 and TRBJ2-3; D gene unclear. V lost 7 bases and J 3 bases, leaving 8 bases between the germline ends. Germline CDR1 DFQATT, CDR2 SNEGSKA (reference sequence). The CDR3 loop spans 11 amino acids. In DNA form, the CDR3 reads TGCAGTGTCGGGTCAACAGATACGCAGTATTTT. It yields the protein CSVGSTDTQYF.

The chain employs TRBV6-2 or TRBV6-3 and TRBJ2-3; D is possibly TRBD2 (6 bases). Trimming shortened V by 2 bases and J by 7 bases, and 13 bases separated the two germline ends. The CDR3 consists of 14 residues. Germline CDR1 is MNHEY and CDR2 is SVGEGT. CDR3 in DNA: TGTGCCAGCAGTTACACGGACTACCCGAATACGCAGTATTTT. Encoded protein: CASSYTDYPNTQYF.

The chain joins TRBV18 to TRBJ2-3; 7 positions agree with TRBD2. Trimming took 4 bases from V and 4 from J; bases not matched to a gene: 5. Per the germline V gene, CDR1 is KGHSH and CDR2 is LQKENI. The CDR3 is 14 residues long. CDR3 DNA sequence: TGTGCCAGCTCACTGAACCTAGCGGCAGATACGCAGTATTTT. Its translation: CASSLNLAADTQYF.

The J gene is TRBJ2-7, the V gene TRBV7-6; 8 bases map to TRBD2. This CDR3 contains 17 residues. The V and J ends lost 5 bases and 6 bases, in that order; junction bases with no gene match: 18. Germline CDR1 SGHVS, CDR2 FNYEAQ. CDR3 loop: CASSPTLPGLVGREQYF. The CDR3 DNA reads TGTGCCAGCAGCCCCACACTACCGGGACTAGTGGGACGCGAGCAGTACTTC.

This clonotype has ten or more counts. The chain links TRBV10-3 to TRBJ1-1; D unclear. V was shortened by 2 bases and J by 4 bases, with 17 bases between the two germline ends. CDR3 length: 16 amino acids. Looked up from germline, CDR1 is ENHRY and CDR2 is SYGVKD. Written as DNA, the CDR3 is TGTGCCATCAGTGAGGCACCGGGCAACGCGGGCACTGAAGCTTTCTTT. It codes for CAISEAPGNAGTEAFF.

This clonotype was found a few times. The CDR3: CASSPGQNFNGYTF. The CDR3 DNA is TGTGCCAGCTCACCCGGACAGAATTTCAATGGCTACACCTTC. This chain connects TRBV18 to TRBJ1-2; D might be TRBD1 (6 bases). The CDR3 runs 14 residues. Germline loops: CDR1 KGHSH, CDR2 LQKENI. Trimming cost V 3 bases and J 6 bases, with 14 bases left between them.

This clonotype came up a few times. This chain joins TRBV20-1 and TRBJ2-3; 8 bases map to TRBD2. CDR1 is DFQATT, CDR2 SNEGSKA, per germline (reference sequence). This CDR3 region has 15 residues. The junction had 9 bases not matched to a gene; V was cut back by 6 bases and J by 1 base. This chain's CDR3 is CSAPGGSFGTDTQYF. The CDR3 nucleotides are TGCAGTGCGCCGGGGGGGAGTTTCGGCACAGATACGCAGTATTTT.

Worth noting for this clonotype: The junction shows a germline mismatch at one end, possibly a read error. Here the CDR3 DNA reads TGCGCCACCAGCTTGAAAGAGACCCAGTACTTC. Protein sequence: CATSLKETQYF. This chain joins TRBV5-1 and TRBJ2-5; D not resolved. This CDR3 has 11 amino acids. Germline V gene lookup returns CDR1 SGHRS and CDR2 YFSETQ.

This clonotype was recorded at least ten times. V is TRBV4-2 and J is TRBJ2-5; 13 bases line up with TRBD2. Germline V gene lookup returns CDR1 LGHNA and CDR2 YNFKEQ. This CDR3 has 17 residues. V dropped 3 bases and J dropped 5; count of bases not matched to a gene: 9. For the CDR3, the DNA is TGTGCCAGCAGCCACGACGGACTAGCGGGAGTCCGGGAGACCCAGTACTTC. Translated: CASSHDGLAGVRETQYF.

At least ten counts were recorded for this clonotype. The chain combines TRBV20-1 with TRBJ2-1; D might be TRBD2 (6 bases). V lost 6 bases, J lost 1 base, and 19 bases lay in between. Germline V CDR1 and CDR2: DFQATT, SNEGSKA (reference sequence). This CDR3 region has 16 residues. This CDR3 is CSAAPMAGTSYNEQFF. For the CDR3, the DNA is TGCAGTGCCGCCCCCATGGCGGGGACTTCCTACAATGAGCAGTTCTTC.

The rearrangement links TRBV24-1 to TRBJ2-3; D may be TRBD1 (6 bases). With 4 bases removed from V and 1 base from J, the gap between germline ends came to 23 bases. CDR1 is KGHDR and CDR2 is SFDVKD in the germline V gene. The CDR3 spans 19 residues. The CDR3 nucleotides are TGTGCCACCAGTGACCCTACTCCCCGGGACAAGGAGGGCACAGATACGCAGTATTTT. As protein: CATSDPTPRDKEGTDTQYF.

This clonotype was counted only a few times. The CDR3 nucleotides read TGTGCCAGTAGTCACCTAGCGGGAGACGCAGATACGCAGTATTTT. Its translation is CASSHLAGDADTQYF. This chain connects TRBV19 to TRBJ2-3; the match to TRBD2 covers 10 bases. Germline V CDR1 and CDR2: LNHDA, SQIVND (reference sequence). The CDR3 is 15 amino acids. V dropped 5 bases and J dropped 4; count of bases not matched to a gene: 6. The full variable domain, its missing parts supplied by reference TRBV19 and TRBJ2-3, is DGGITQSPKYLFRKEGQNVTLSCEQNLNHDAMYWYRQDPGQGLRLIYYSQIVNDFQKGDIAEGYSVSREKKESFPLTVTSAQKNPTAFYLCASSHLAGDADTQYFGPGTRLTVL.

The chain joins TRBV3-1 to TRBJ1-1; possibly TRBD1 for D (5 bases). The CDR3 spans 14 residues. Looked up from germline, CDR1 is LGHDT and CDR2 is YNNKEL (reference sequence). V was cut by 6 bases and J by 1 base, with 12 bases left in between. The CDR3 reads CASRHGGTNTEAFF. For the CDR3, the DNA is TGTGCCAGCAGGCACGGGGGGACGAACACTGAAGCTTTCTTT.

This clonotype has ten or more counts. The chain couples TRBV6-5 to TRBJ1-5; 8 nucleotides align to TRBD1. Looked up from germline, CDR1 is MNHEY and CDR2 is SVGAGI. CDR3 size: 13 residues. J gave up 6 bases and V 4 bases, and 2 bases lay outside the gene matches. DNA for the CDR3: TGTGCCAGCAGTTCACAGGGGGGTCAGCCCCAGCATTTT. It codes for CASSSQGGQPQHF.

This clonotype has a count of ten or more. The rearrangement joins TRBV6-1 to TRBJ2-7, with 8 bases lining up with TRBD1. This CDR3 has 15 residues. V trimming: 6 bases; J trimming: 2 bases; junction bases outside the gene matches: 9. CDR1 and CDR2 from the germline V gene are MNHNS and SASEGT. The CDR3 sequence: CASRKDRGPPYEQYF. Here the CDR3 DNA reads TGTGCCAGCAGAAAAGACAGGGGCCCGCCCTACGAGCAGTACTTC.

The V call is TRBV12-3 or TRBV12-4, the J call TRBJ1-6; the match to TRBD1 covers 8 bases. V shed 6 bases, J shed 7 bases, and the junction held 8 bases outside the gene matches. The CDR3 consists of 15 residues. The CDR3 reads CASRHDRGGNSPLHF. The CDR3 bases are TGTGCCAGCAGACACGACAGGGGTGGCAATTCACCCCTCCACTTT.

This clonotype was picked up many times. V gene TRBV7-6 combines with J gene TRBJ2-1, with 7 positions matching TRBD2. V lost 5 bases and J lost 5; bases outside the gene matches: 12. CDR1 is SGHVS, CDR2 FNYEAQ, per germline. CDR3 length: 16 residues. In DNA, the CDR3 is TGTGCCAGCAGCCCGAAAGGGGCTAGCGGTCACAATGAGCAGTTCTTC. Translation gives CASSPKGASGHNEQFF.

This clonotype was observed many times. The chain employs TRBV7-9 and TRBJ2-1; D might be TRBD2 (5 bases). Trimming took 5 bases from V and 3 from J, leaving 17 bases between them. Per germline, CDR1 SEHNR and CDR2 FQNEAQ (reference sequence). The CDR3 is 16 amino acids. CDR3 DNA: TGTGCCAGCAGCCTCCGGGGTACCTCTATCTACAATGAGCAGTTCTTC. Protein sequence: CASSLRGTSIYNEQFF.

This rearrangement joins TRBV7-2 to TRBJ1-4; no clear D gene. Looked up from germline, CDR1 is SGHTA and CDR2 is FQGNSA. Between the trimmed V and J ends, which lost 2 bases and 4 bases, there was a span of 8 bases. CDR3 length equals 14 residues. The CDR3 region has the DNA TGTGCCAGCAGCTTACGGGCTGGTAATGAAAAACTGTTTTTT. Residues: CASSLRAGNEKLFF.

The V gene is TRBV20-1, the J gene TRBJ2-7; TRBD1 might be the D (6 bases). The CDR3 has 16 amino acids. The V gene lost 0 bases and the J gene lost 0 bases, with 15 bases spanning the gap. The germline gives CDR1 DFQATT, CDR2 SNEGSKA (reference sequence). The CDR3 DNA follows: TGCAGTGCTAGAGATCATGGCAGGGGAAGCTCCTACGAGCAGTACTTC. It is translated as CSARDHGRGSSYEQYF.

This clonotype came up many times. The chain employs TRBV7-8 and TRBJ2-4; D possibly corresponds to TRBD1 (6 bases). CDR1 is SGHVS and CDR2 is FQNEAQ in the germline V gene. The CDR3 is 16 amino acids. Deletions cut 3 bases from V and 1 base from J, with 13 bases between. In nucleotides, the CDR3 is TGTGCCAGCAGCTTGGACAGCTTCGCCGCCAAAAACATTCAGTACTTC. Translating it yields CASSLDSFAAKNIQYF.

This clonotype was seen only a few times. This chain joins TRBV7-2 and TRBJ2-3; D is possibly TRBD1 (6 bases). The V end was cut by 5 bases, the J end by 5 bases, with 14 bases between. CDR3 length equals 14 residues. CDR1 and CDR2 (germline): SGHTA, FQGNSA. CDR3 residues: CASSPNQGLDTQYF. The CDR3 DNA sequence: TGTGCCAGCAGCCCGAACCAGGGGTTAGATACGCAGTATTTT.

The rearrangement uses TRBV7-3 and TRBJ2-1; the D gene is possibly TRBD2 (5 bases). V lost 4 bases and J 6 bases, leaving 16 bases between the germline ends. The CDR3 extends over 15 amino acids. Per the germline V gene, CDR1 is SGHTA and CDR2 is FQGTGA. The CDR3 nucleotides are TGTGCCAGCAGCTCCGGGATCCGTCCCCCCAATGAGCAGTTCTTC. The encoded protein is CASSSGIRPPNEQFF. The full variable domain, with the rest looked up from reference TRBV7-3 and TRBJ2-1, is GAGVSQTPSNKVTEKGKYVELRCDPISGHTALYWYRQSLGQGPEFLIYFQGTGAADDSGLPNDRFFAVRPEGSVSTLKIQRTERGDSAVYLCASSSGIRPPNEQFFGPGTRLTVL.

CDR3 in amino acids: CASSFGTLQETQYF. The CDR3 DNA reads as TGTGCCAGCAGCTTCGGGACGCTACAAGAGACCCAGTACTTC. The rearrangement joins TRBV11-2 to TRBJ2-5; D tentatively fits TRBD1 or TRBD2 (5 bases each). CDR3 length: 14 residues. Trimming took off 3 bases at V and 2 bases at J, with 10 bases between the two ends. Germline loops: CDR1 SGHAT, CDR2 FQNNGV.

The chain combines TRBV5-8 with TRBJ2-1; 9 bases line up with TRBD2. Germline CDR1 SGHTS, CDR2 YDEGEE. Losses at the gene ends were 0 bases for V and 8 bases for J; bases not matched to a gene: 6. The CDR3 length is 15 residues. In DNA, the CDR3 is TGTGCCAGCAGCTTGGAGGGGCGGGAGGGCTATGAGCAGTTCTTC. Translating gives CASSLEGREGYEQFF.

This clonotype was counted only a few times. V and J are TRBV30 and TRBJ1-5; 9 bases match TRBD1. The CDR3 runs 13 residues. J was trimmed by 6 bases and V by 5 bases; bases with no gene match: 5. Germline CDR1 reads GTSNPN; CDR2 reads SVGIG (reference sequence). The CDR3 sequence is CAWAGTGFQPQHF. In DNA form, the CDR3 reads TGTGCCTGGGCCGGGACAGGGTTTCAGCCCCAGCATTTT.

The chain carries TRBV7-9 and TRBJ1-5, with D unresolved. Germline V CDR1 and CDR2: SEHNR, FQNEAQ (reference sequence). V lost 3 bases, J lost 5 bases, and 8 bases lay in between. This CDR3 spans 13 amino acids. This chain's CDR3 is CASSLISDQPQHF. In DNA form, the CDR3 reads TGTGCCAGCAGCTTGATCAGTGATCAGCCCCAGCATTTT.

This clonotype has a handful of counts. The chain uses TRBV6-1 and TRBJ1-5; 8 nucleotides line up with TRBD1. Germline V CDR1 and CDR2: MNHNS, SASEGT. J was trimmed by 3 bases and V by 7 bases; bases with no gene match: 11. This CDR3 comprises 16 residues. The CDR3 DNA is TGTGCCAGCACCCATCAGGACAGGGCCTACAATCAGCCCCAGCATTTT. This gives the protein CASTHQDRAYNQPQHF.

This clonotype was seen only once. This chain joins TRBV4-1 and TRBJ2-2; D could derive from TRBD1 or TRBD2 (5 bases each). The CDR3 length is 17 residues. The germline CDR1 and CDR2 sequences are MGHRA and YSYEKL. The V and J ends lost 1 base and 6 bases respectively, with 18 bases between them. The CDR3 spells CASSQGQAAEGAGELFF. The CDR3, as DNA: TGCGCCAGCAGCCAAGGTCAAGCGGCAGAAGGGGCCGGGGAGCTGTTTTTT.